Listed here are 10 T cell receptor beta chains from one sample, sequenced in a study of shared clonotypes between healthy human individuals. Assay used: immunoSEQ multiplex PCR; TCRdb lists only in-frame clones, some missing. The table records 2,500,000 or so clones, roughly 93% of them present only once. Material: naive CD4+ T cells from PBMCs. Subset given: CD45RA+ positively selected. All receptors come from a man younger than 35 in good health. Some clones in this sample may be carry-over from other donors' samples.

V gene TRBV7-9 combines with J gene TRBJ2-1; D gene uncertain. CDR3 length: 14 residues. The germline gives CDR1 SEHNR, CDR2 FQNEAQ (reference sequence). V was pared by 7 bases and J by 3 bases, with 13 bases between. CDR3 nucleotide sequence: TGTGCCAGCACCCCCGCAGGATTCTACAATGAGCAGTTCTTC. Translating it yields CASTPAGFYNEQFF.

This clone has only one observation. The rearrangement uses TRBV25-1 and TRBJ2-5, with D maybe TRBD2 (6 bases). The CDR3 is 14 amino acids. V gave up 4 bases and J gave up 5 bases, with 14 bases separating them. Germline-derived CDR1 and CDR2 are MGHDK and SYGVNS. CDR3 in amino acids: CASSGYRDWETQYF. Here the CDR3 DNA reads TGTGCCAGCAGTGGGTACCGGGACTGGGAGACCCAGTACTTC.

This chain uses TRBV5-4 with TRBJ2-4; 9 nucleotides agree with TRBD2. V shed 7 bases and J 12 bases; nucleotides not matched to a gene: 17. CDR3 length: 15 amino acids. The V gene's germline CDR1 is SGHNT and CDR2 YYREEE (reference sequence). CDR3 in DNA: TGTGCCAGCTCCAAGGGTAGCGGGGGCCCGGGTGGTCAGTACTTC. As protein: CASSKGSGGPGGQYF.

This chain connects TRBV6-1 to TRBJ1-5; D is undetermined. This CDR3 is 14 amino acids long. The ends were cut back, 4 bases at V and 0 bases at J, with 7 bases in the middle. Germline-derived CDR1 and CDR2 are MNHNS and SASEGT. The CDR3, as DNA: TGTGCCAGCAGTGGTGACACTAGCAATCAGCCCCAGCATTTT. This encodes CASSGDTSNQPQHF.

This clone appeared a single time. The V and J genes are TRBV4-1 and TRBJ1-4, with 9 bases matching TRBD1. The V and J ends lost 4 bases and 7 bases, in that order; junction bases with no gene match: 4. The CDR3 extends over 14 amino acids. Germline V CDR1 and CDR2: MGHRA, YSYEKL. CDR3 sequence: CASSPQGAGEKLFF. As DNA, the CDR3 is TGCGCCAGCAGCCCACAGGGGGCGGGTGAAAAACTGTTTTTT.

This clone was observed a single time. V usage is TRBV4-1 and J usage is TRBJ1-3; D not certain. The CDR3 sequence is 15 residues long. V gave up 4 bases and J gave up 0 bases, with 10 bases separating them. Germline lookup yields CDR1 MGHRA and CDR2 YSYEKL. Here the CDR3 DNA reads TGCGCCAGCAGCCTATTAGGGAACTCTGGAAACACCATATATTTT. It translates to CASSLLGNSGNTIYF.

The chain recombines TRBV9 with TRBJ2-5; D might be TRBD2 (5 bases). V lost 0 bases and J 3 bases, leaving 9 bases between the germline ends. This CDR3 is 14 amino acids long. CDR1 is SGDLS, CDR2 YYNGEE, per germline. The CDR3 region has the DNA TGTGCCAGCAGCGTAGGAAGAGCGGAAGAGACCCAGTACTTC. Protein sequence: CASSVGRAEETQYF.

The V and J genes are TRBV6-4 and TRBJ2-3; 11 bases line up with TRBD2. V shed 5 bases and J 1 base; nucleotides not matched to a gene: 5. Germline V gene sequence: CDR1 MRHNA, CDR2 SNTAGT. This CDR3 spans 16 amino acids. CDR3 DNA: TGTGCCAGCAGTCCGGGACTAGCGGTTCGCACAGATACGCAGTATTTT. Translation gives CASSPGLAVRTDTQYF.

CDR3 amino acids: CASSLLNQPQHF. The CDR3 DNA sequence: TGTGCCAGCAGCTTACTTAATCAGCCCCAGCATTTT. The J gene is TRBJ1-5, the V gene TRBV13; D remains unclear. The CDR3 extends over 12 amino acids. Trimming removed 2 bases from V and 4 bases from J, with 3 bases in between. Germline CDR1 and CDR2: PRHDT and FYEKMQ (reference sequence). The entire variable domain, with the rest obtained from reference TRBV13 and TRBJ1-5, is as follows: AAGVIQSPRHLIKEKRETATLKCYPIPRHDTVYWYQQGPGQDPQFLISFYEKMQSDKGSIPDRFSAQQFSDYHSELNMSSLELGDSALYFCASSLLNQPQHFGDGTRLSIL.

V is TRBV6-1 and J is TRBJ1-5; D might be TRBD1 (5 bases). There are 16 residues in the CDR3. V dropped 0 bases and J dropped 2 bases, with 11 bases sitting between them. Germline assignment: CDR1 MNHNS and CDR2 SASEGT. CDR3 nucleotide sequence: TGTGCCAGCAGTGAAGCTTGGGGGGGACGCAATCAGCCCCAGCATTTT. Amino acid sequence: CASSEAWGGRNQPQHF.